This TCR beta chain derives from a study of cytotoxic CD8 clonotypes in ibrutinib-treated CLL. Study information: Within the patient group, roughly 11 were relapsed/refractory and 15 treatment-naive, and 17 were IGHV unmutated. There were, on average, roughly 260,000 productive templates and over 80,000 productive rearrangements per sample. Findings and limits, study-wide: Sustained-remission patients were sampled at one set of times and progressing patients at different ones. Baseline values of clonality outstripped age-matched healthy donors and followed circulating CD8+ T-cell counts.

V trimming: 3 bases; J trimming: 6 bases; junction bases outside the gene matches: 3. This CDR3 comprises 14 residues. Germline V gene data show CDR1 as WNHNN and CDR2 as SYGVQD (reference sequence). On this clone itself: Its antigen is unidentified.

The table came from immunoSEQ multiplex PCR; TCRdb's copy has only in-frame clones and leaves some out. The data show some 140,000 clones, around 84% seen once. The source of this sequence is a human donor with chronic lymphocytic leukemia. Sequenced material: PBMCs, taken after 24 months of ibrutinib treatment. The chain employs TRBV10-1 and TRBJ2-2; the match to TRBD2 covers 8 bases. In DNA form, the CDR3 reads TGCGCCAGCAGTGACACGGGACTAGCCGGGGAGCTGTTTTTT. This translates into CASSDTGLAGELFF.